This T cell receptor (beta chain) is drawn from a study of Ad26.COV2.S vaccination and SARS-CoV-2 variants. General observations from the study: Non-spike TCR breadth was similar in vaccine and placebo recipients. Responses of T cells in total may have been underestimated by the TCR breadth and depth analyses. Reports say spike-specific CD8+ and CD4+ T cell responses covered substantial breadth after vaccination.

CDR1 and CDR2 (germline): MNHNS, SASEGT. V shed 2 bases and J 2 bases; nucleotides not matched to a gene: 0. This CDR3 is built from 15 residues. Profiling relied on immunoSEQ multiplex PCR, and the TCRdb table lists in-frame clones only, not all of them. The repertoire consists of under 150,000 clones, with roughly 88% occurring once and the leading ten covering more than 4.5%. Remarks on this clone: Its antigen is unknown.

This specimen was peripheral blood, taken after recovery from COVID-19. The receptor was isolated from a human donor who had recovered from COVID-19. This chain links TRBV6-1 with TRBJ2-6; TRBD2 matches 7 bases. CDR3 nucleotides: TGTGCCAGCAGTGAACGGGGGGCTGGGGCCAACGTCCTGACTTTC. Protein: CASSERGAGANVLTF.